The T cell receptor (beta chain) described here comes from a study of T cells in narcolepsy (dated by TCRdb to 2016 to 2019). In the study overall: The study enrolled patients with narcolepsy type 1 or type 2 (NT1, NT2) together with healthy control donors. Autoreactive T cells targeting hypocretin neuron self-antigens (hypocretin, TRIB2) were sought in narcolepsy patients, and TCR Vbeta sequencing was used to track clonotypes in blood and CSF. What the research found in general, with its limitations: In plots comparing CSF and blood CD4+ T cell clonotypes from the same patient, HCRT-specific and TRIB2-specific autoreactive clonotypes were highlighted. Patients and controls had comparable numbers of sequenced blood memory CD4+ clonotypes, averaging about 37,000 and 33,000, respectively. According to the report, autoreactive clonotypes were detected serially in the blood of the same patients and of different patients, but not in healthy controls. No sequences matching autoreactive T cell clones were contained in some blood memory CD4+ repertoires from patients and controls.

With respect to this clone: What this receptor recognizes is not known. It has no much larger one-base neighbor in the sample; base qualities were not kept.

CDR1 and CDR2 (MGHRA, YSYEKL) derive from the germline V gene. The CDR3 sequence holds 16 residues, the cysteine and phenylalanine included. Only CDR3 DNA remains: 48 bases, in frame from the first base. Cut back by 0 bases and 0 bases, the V and J ends lie 9 bases apart. Library method: the immunoSEQ multiplex PCR assay. The immuneACCESS repertoire file appears here via TCRdb, limited to in-frame rearrangements. These files lack a portion of the clones; in checked studies, under half of the deficit traces to unresolved V genes, and the cause of the others is not known. For this sample there are around 25,000 clones; around nine tenths appear just once. The ten largest account for 0.9% to 1.2% of the sample. For TCR Vbeta sequencing, memory CD4+ T cells were sorted ex vivo from the peripheral blood of narcolepsy patients and healthy controls.

The sample was CD45RA- memory CD4+ T cells from PBMCs. Read against the paper, the sample's cell subset or site label means: memory T cells sorted ex vivo from peripheral blood. The clonotype was recovered from a human donor with narcolepsy. The chain couples TRBV4-1 to TRBJ1-5, with the D gene too uncertain to name. The CDR3 here reads CASSQDLWYSNQPQHF. The nucleotide sequence reads as follows: TGCGCCAGCAGCCAAGATCTCTGGTATAGCAATCAGCCCCAGCATTTT.